These 15 T cell receptor beta chains came from one sample sequenced in a study of cytomegalovirus exposure and HLA in healthy donors. The repertoire was sequenced with immunoSEQ multiplex PCR; TCRdb's copy has only in-frame clones and lacks some. The table records 80,000 to 100,000 clones, more than 85% of them present only once. The material sequenced was PBMCs. The receptors were sampled from a man younger than 35 in good health and CMV-seropositive.

The V and J genes are TRBV5-4 and TRBJ2-5, with a possible D match to TRBD1 (6 bases). V lost 10 bases, J lost 2 bases, and 15 bases lay in between. The CDR3 is made up of 13 amino acids. CDR1 and CDR2 (germline): SGHNT, YYREEE (reference sequence). The CDR3 bases are TGTGCCGCAAAACGACAGGTACAAGAGACCCAGTACTTC. Its translation: CAAKRQVQETQYF.

This rearrangement joins TRBV7-2 to TRBJ2-5, with 8 bases lining up with TRBD2. The CDR3 sequence is 15 residues long. V lost 2 bases and J lost 3; bases outside the gene matches: 5. The V gene's germline CDR1 is SGHTA and CDR2 FQGNSA. CDR3 sequence reads: CASSLRGGGKETQYF. The CDR3 bases are TGTGCCAGCAGCTTACGGGGGGGTGGCAAAGAGACCCAGTACTTC.

The rearrangement links TRBV4-3 to TRBJ1-5; D is ambiguous. This CDR3 spans 15 amino acids. The germline V gene encodes CDR1 LGHNA and CDR2 YSLEER. V lost 4 bases to trimming and J lost 0 bases, with 10 bases between them. This chain's CDR3 is CASSPTVYSNQPQHF. In DNA form, the CDR3 reads TGCGCCAGCAGCCCCACAGTTTATAGCAATCAGCCCCAGCATTTT.

The rearrangement joins TRBV6-1 to TRBJ1-2; 7 bases fit TRBD1. This CDR3 has 14 residues. J gave up 9 bases and V 7 bases, and 14 bases lay outside the gene matches. Germline CDR1 and CDR2: MNHNS and SASEGT. CDR3 nucleotides: TGTGCCAGCATCAGGGGGTGGGCAGGTGATAGCTACACCTTC. Translation: CASIRGWAGDSYTF.

V gene TRBV6-1 combines with J gene TRBJ2-2; a weak D match, TRBD1 (6 bases). The germline gives CDR1 MNHNS, CDR2 SASEGT. Trimming shortened V by 10 bases and J by 3 bases, and 15 bases separated the two germline ends. This CDR3 has 14 residues. DNA for the CDR3: TGTGCCACCCAGGCGAACAGGGACACCGGGGAGCTGTTTTTT. Translating gives CATQANRDTGELFF.

The V gene is TRBV9, the J gene TRBJ2-5; 12 bases are a match to TRBD1. The CDR3 has 18 amino acids. The ends lost 2 bases at V and 2 bases at J; junction bases unmatched: 10. From germline, CDR1 is SGDLS and CDR2 YYNGEE. For the CDR3, the DNA is TGTGCCAGCAGCGTGACCGGGACAGGGGGCTCGATTCAAGAGACCCAGTACTTC. This sequence encodes CASSVTGTGGSIQETQYF.

The chain couples TRBV27 to TRBJ2-7; TRBD1 agrees at 9 bases. The trim removed 6 bases at V and 5 bases at J, leaving 14 bases unmatched. The CDR3 contains 16 residues. CDR1 is MNHEY and CDR2 is SMNVEV in the germline V gene (reference sequence). The CDR3: CASRGGGTGLAHEQYF. DNA for the CDR3: TGTGCCAGCAGGGGTGGAGGGACAGGGTTAGCCCACGAGCAGTACTTC.

This clone appeared once. The chain has TRBV2 and TRBJ2-2; no clear D. Trimming left V 8 bases short and J 5 bases short, with 12 bases between. Germline V gives CDR1 SNHLY, CDR2 FYNNEI. The CDR3 sequence is 13 residues long. The CDR3 bases are TGTGCCAGCTTCGGGTTACGGACCGGGGAGCTGTTTTTT. This codes for CASFGLRTGELFF.

V and J are TRBV5-1 and TRBJ2-1; 12 nucleotides match TRBD2. Germline CDR1 is SGHRS and CDR2 is YFSETQ. CDR3 size: 16 residues. Trimming cost V 5 bases and J 8 bases; bases outside gene matches: 11. CDR3 loop: CASSFAAPSGRDEQFF. CDR3 nucleotides: TGCGCCAGCAGTTTCGCCGCCCCTAGCGGGAGGGATGAGCAGTTCTTC.

The sample holds a few counts of this clone. Here the CDR3 reads CASSEEGWAETSGRVSYNEQFF. For the CDR3, the DNA is TGCGCCAGCAGTGAGGAGGGCTGGGCAGAGACTAGCGGGAGGGTCTCCTACAATGAGCAGTTCTTC. The chain has TRBV10-2 and TRBJ2-1; 14 nucleotides align to TRBD2. The CDR3 spans 22 residues. The germline gives CDR1 WSHSY, CDR2 SAAADI. Unmatched junction bases numbered 15, after V lost 2 bases and J lost 0 bases.

The gene calls are TRBV27 and TRBJ2-7; TRBD2 agrees at 7 bases. Per the germline V gene, CDR1 is MNHEY and CDR2 is SMNVEV (reference sequence). This CDR3 comprises 14 residues. V lost 3 bases and J lost 1; bases outside the gene matches: 3. The CDR3 DNA is TGTGCCAGCAGTTTGGGGGGGGTTTCCTACGAGCAGTACTTC. Translation: CASSLGGVSYEQYF.

The CDR3 loop reads CASSSSGALAETQYF. In nucleotides, the CDR3 is TGTGCCAGTAGTTCCTCAGGGGCTTTGGCAGAGACCCAGTACTTC. The chain is built from TRBV19 and TRBJ2-5, with a possible D match to TRBD1 (6 bases). The CDR3 runs 15 residues. Per the germline V gene, CDR1 is LNHDA and CDR2 is SQIVND (reference sequence). V lost 5 bases, J lost 4 bases, and 17 bases lay in between.

This clone was seen a single time. The chain combines TRBV7-7 with TRBJ1-1; 7 bases line up with TRBD1. CDR3 length: 14 amino acids. Trimming took 7 bases from V and 0 from J; bases not matched to a gene: 5. Germline V gives CDR1 SSHAT, CDR2 FNYEAQ (reference sequence). The CDR3 sequence is CASKPGQMNTEAFF. The CDR3 nucleotides read TGTGCCAGCAAGCCGGGACAGATGAACACTGAAGCTTTCTTT.

This clone was counted a single time. The V and J genes are TRBV6-5 and TRBJ1-6; D remains unclear. The V end was cut by 0 bases, the J end by 4 bases, with 7 bases between. This CDR3 is 15 amino acids long. Germline loops: CDR1 MNHEY, CDR2 SVGAGI. CDR3 residues: CASSYSGDYNSPLHF. The CDR3 coding sequence is TGTGCCAGCAGTTACTCCGGGGATTATAATTCACCCCTCCACTTT.

The chain carries TRBV14 and TRBJ2-5; D gene uncertain. The CDR3 runs 11 residues. Germline CDR1 and CDR2: SGHDN and FVKESK. V lost 4 bases, J lost 3 bases, and 3 bases lay in between. CDR3 region: CASSLKETQYF. The CDR3 DNA is TGTGCCAGCAGCCTTAAAGAGACCCAGTACTTC.